This T cell receptor beta chain originates from a study of breast tumors, draining lymph nodes, adjacent tissues. Study-wide findings and caveats: Luminal-like breast cancer showed significantly higher tumor–nontumor repertoire similarity than basal-like. Data only fit, rather than demonstrated, lymph node origin of most tumor T cells.

TCRdb used MiXCR to reprocess the multiplex PCR reads, holding one entry per CDR3 protein. This table has 50,000 to 75,000 distinct CDR3 sequences, 57% appearing once. With regard to this clonotype: Its antigen is currently unknown.

Sequenced material: breast tumor tissue. The receptor's source is a female donor with breast cancer. Some clones in this sample may be carry-over from other donors' samples.

The CDR3 loop is CASSFLQGNYNSPLHF. The CDR3 nucleotides are TGTGCCAGCAGCTTCCTACAGGGGAACTATAATTCACCCCTCCACTTT. The chain employs TRBV7-2 and TRBJ1-6, with 7 nucleotides matching TRBD1. Germline V gene sequence: CDR1 SGHTA, CDR2 FQGNSA. J lost 3 bases, V lost 3 bases, and 5 bases had no gene match. CDR3 length: 16 amino acids.